The clone carrying this TCR beta chain was detected only a few times. Its specificity is unknown. The PCR contained 60 Vbeta and 13 Jbeta primers. The method was immunoSEQ multiplex PCR; TCRdb's version includes in-frame clones alone and lacks a portion of them. The data hold 65,000 to 95,000 clones, with 70% to 80% observed a single time. The data derive from a study of cytomegalovirus exposure and HLA in healthy donors. Germline-derived CDR1 and CDR2 are SGHNT and YYREEE (reference sequence). V was clipped by 0 bases and J by 0 bases; unmatched bases: 3. The CDR3 has 16 amino acids. Findings and limits, study-wide: Cytomegalovirus association was listed for 150 or so TCR beta chains. In a later analysis, parvovirus B19, influenza, CMV and Epstein-Barr virus appeared linked to several top co-occurrence clusters.

The TCR sequence derives from a man aged 25-45 years in good health and CMV-seronegative. The sequenced sample consisted of PBMCs. The chain combines TRBV5-4 with TRBJ2-4; 7 bases map to TRBD1. CDR3 sequence (DNA): TGTGCCAGCAGCTTGGGGGGGACAGTAGCCAAAAACATTCAGTACTTC. Its protein is CASSLGGTVAKNIQYF.